The present entry profiles one T cell receptor beta chain with its context. Its antigen is not identified. The data were obtained in a study of long-term antiretroviral therapy in people with HIV. Survey-level resolution applied to immunoSEQ assay v3.0. Target depth was roughly 35,000-55,000 T-cell genomes per sample. Method: immunoSEQ multiplex PCR; TCRdb's copy keeps in-frame clones and lacks some. The sample consists of about 4,800 clones, approximately 90% of them appearing once. Each sample contained roughly 0.85-11 million cryopreserved PBMC, thawed before DNA extraction. Broader study findings: ART-treated samples gained diversity yet remained below transplant donor controls.

The sequences come from unsorted PBMCs, collected 1.3 years after starting antiretroviral therapy. The TCR originated in a woman between 50 and 59 years old with HIV.

CDR3 sequence: CAISESSNEQFF. CDR3 nucleotide sequence: TGTGCCATCAGTGAGTCGAGCAATGAGCAGTTCTTC. This chain joins TRBV10-3 and TRBJ2-1; no firm D call. Per the germline V gene, CDR1 is ENHRY and CDR2 is SYGVKD. The CDR3 contains 12 residues. V lost 0 bases and J lost 6, with 3 bases in between.